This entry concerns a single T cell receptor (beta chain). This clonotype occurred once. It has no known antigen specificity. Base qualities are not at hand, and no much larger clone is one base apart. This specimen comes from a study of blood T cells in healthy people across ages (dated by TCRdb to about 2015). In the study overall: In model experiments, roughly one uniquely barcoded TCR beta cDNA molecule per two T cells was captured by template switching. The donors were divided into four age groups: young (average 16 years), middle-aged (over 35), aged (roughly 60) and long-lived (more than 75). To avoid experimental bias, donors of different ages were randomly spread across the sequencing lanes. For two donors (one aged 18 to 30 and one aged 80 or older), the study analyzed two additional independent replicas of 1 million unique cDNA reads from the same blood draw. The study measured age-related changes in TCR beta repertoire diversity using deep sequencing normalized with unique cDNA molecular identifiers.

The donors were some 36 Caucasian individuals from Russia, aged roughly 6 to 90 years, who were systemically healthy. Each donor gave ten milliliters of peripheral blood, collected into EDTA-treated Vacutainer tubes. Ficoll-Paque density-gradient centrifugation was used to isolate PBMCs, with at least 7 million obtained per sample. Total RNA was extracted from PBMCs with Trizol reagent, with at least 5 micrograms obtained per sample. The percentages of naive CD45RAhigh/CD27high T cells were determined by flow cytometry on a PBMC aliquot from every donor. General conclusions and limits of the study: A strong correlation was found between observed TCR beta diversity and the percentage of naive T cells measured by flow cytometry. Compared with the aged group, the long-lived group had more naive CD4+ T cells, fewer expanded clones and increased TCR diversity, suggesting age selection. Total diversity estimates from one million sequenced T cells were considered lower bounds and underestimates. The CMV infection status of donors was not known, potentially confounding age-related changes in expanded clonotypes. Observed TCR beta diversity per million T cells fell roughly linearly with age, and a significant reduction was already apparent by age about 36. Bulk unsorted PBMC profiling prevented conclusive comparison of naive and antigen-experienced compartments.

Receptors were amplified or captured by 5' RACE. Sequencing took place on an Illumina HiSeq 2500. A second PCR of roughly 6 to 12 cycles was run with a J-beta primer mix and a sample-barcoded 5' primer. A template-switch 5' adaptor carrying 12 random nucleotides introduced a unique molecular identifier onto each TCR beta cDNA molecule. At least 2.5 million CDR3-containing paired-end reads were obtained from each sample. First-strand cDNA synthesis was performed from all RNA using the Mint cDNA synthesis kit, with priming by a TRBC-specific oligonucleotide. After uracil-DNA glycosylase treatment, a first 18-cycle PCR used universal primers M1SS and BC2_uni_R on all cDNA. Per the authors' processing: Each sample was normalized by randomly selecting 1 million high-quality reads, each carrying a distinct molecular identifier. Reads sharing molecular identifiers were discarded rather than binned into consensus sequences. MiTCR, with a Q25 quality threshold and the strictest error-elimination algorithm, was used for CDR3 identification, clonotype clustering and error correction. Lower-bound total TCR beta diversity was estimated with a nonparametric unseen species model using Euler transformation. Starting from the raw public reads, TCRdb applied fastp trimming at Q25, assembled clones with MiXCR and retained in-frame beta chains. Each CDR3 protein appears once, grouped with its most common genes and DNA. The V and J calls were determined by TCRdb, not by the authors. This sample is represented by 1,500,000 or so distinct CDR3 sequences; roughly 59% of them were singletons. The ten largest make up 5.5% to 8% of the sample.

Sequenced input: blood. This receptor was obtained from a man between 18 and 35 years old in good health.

The DNA sequence is TGTGCCAGCAGCCAGGCAGCCCTTCCCTACAATGAGCAGTTCTTC. This sequence encodes CASSQAALPYNEQFF. The sequence links TRBV3-1 to TRBJ2-1; the D gene is not confidently resolved. From the cysteine up to the phenylalanine, the CDR3 has a length of 15 residues. Only the CDR3 DNA stays, 45 bases, in frame from base 1. CDR1 and CDR2 are drawn from the germline V gene (reference sequence): LGHDT, YNNKEL. The V and J ends are trimmed by 3 bases and 2 bases, leaving 11 bases between them.